This T cell receptor (beta chain) is drawn from a study of blood T cell repertoires in COVID-19. Study summary: PBMCs, B-cell-depleted T cells, or T cells provided the cDNA or gDNA that made up the material.

This clone was detected once. This CDR3 is 15 amino acids long. The V gene lost 6 bases and the J gene lost 1 base, with 13 bases spanning the gap. Germline CDR1 MNHEY, CDR2 SVGAGI. Per the original data handling: Amplification of reference gene primers provided the estimated nucleated cell counts. TCRdb's table, derived via immunoSEQ multiplex PCR, lists solely in-frame clones and lacks some. V and J calls and clone size come straight from that table; D and trimming were deduced from the DNA. Of around 130,000 clones listed, 82% are singletons. Material for sequencing was peripheral blood. This receptor was taken from a human donor in a cohort sampled during active COVID-19. The chain couples TRBV6-5 to TRBJ2-4; TRBD1 might be the D (5 bases). CDR3 bases: TGTGCCAGCAGGTCCAGGGAAGGGGCCAAAAACATTCAGTACTTC. This gives the protein CASRSREGAKNIQYF.